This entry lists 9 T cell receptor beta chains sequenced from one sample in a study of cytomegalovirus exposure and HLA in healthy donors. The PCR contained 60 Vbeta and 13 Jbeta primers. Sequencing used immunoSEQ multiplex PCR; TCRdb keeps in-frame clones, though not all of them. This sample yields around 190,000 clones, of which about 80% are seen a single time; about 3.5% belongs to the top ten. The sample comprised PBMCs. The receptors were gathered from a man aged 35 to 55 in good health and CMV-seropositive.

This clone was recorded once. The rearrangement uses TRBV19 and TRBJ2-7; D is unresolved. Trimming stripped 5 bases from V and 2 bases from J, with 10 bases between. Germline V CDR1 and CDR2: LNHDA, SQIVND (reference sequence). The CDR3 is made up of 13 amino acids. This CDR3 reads CASSPDGAYEQYF. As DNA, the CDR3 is TGTGCCAGTAGTCCCGACGGAGCCTACGAGCAGTACTTC.

The CDR3 loop is CASRGQGNQPQHF. The CDR3 DNA follows: TGTGCCAGCAGAGGACAGGGAAATCAGCCCCAGCATTTT. The V call is TRBV6-5, the J call TRBJ1-5; 8 bases agree with TRBD1. The junction had 2 bases not matched to a gene; V was cut back by 6 bases and J by 4 bases. Germline V gene lookup returns CDR1 MNHEY and CDR2 SVGAGI. CDR3 length: 13 amino acids.

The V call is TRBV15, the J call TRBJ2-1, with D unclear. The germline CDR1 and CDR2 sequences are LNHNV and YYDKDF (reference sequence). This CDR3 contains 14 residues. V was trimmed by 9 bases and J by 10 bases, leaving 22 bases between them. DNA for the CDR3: TGTGCCACTAACCGTGGTCGCGGAGCTTGGGAGCAGTTCTTC. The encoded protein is CATNRGRGAWEQFF.

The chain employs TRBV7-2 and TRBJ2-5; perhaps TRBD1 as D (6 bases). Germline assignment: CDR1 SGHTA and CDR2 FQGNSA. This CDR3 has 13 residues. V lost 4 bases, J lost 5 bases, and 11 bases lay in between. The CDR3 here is CASSWTVRETQYF. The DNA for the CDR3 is TGTGCCAGCAGCTGGACAGTGCGGGAGACCCAGTACTTC.

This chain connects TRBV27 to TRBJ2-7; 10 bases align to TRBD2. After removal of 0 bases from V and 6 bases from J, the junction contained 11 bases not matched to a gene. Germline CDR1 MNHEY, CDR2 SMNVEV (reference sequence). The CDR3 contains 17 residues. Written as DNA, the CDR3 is TGTGCCAGCAGTTTATCTGTGGCTAGCGGGAGTTTAAGCGAGCAGTACTTC. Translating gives CASSLSVASGSLSEQYF.

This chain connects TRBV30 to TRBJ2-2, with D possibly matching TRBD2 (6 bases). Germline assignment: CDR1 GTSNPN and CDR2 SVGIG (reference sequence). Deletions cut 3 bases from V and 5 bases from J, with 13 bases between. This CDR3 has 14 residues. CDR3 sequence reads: CAWRGGAGTGELFF. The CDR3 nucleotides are TGTGCCTGGAGGGGCGGGGCGGGGACCGGGGAGCTGTTTTTT.

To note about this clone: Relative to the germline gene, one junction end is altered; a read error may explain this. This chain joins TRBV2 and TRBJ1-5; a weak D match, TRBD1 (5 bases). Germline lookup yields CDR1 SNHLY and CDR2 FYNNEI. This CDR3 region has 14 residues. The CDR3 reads CASREDSSNQPQHF. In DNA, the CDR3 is TGTGCCAGCAGGGAAGACAGTAGCAATCAGCCCCAGCATTTT. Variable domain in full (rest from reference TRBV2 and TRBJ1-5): EPEVTQTPSHQVTQMGQEVILRCVPISNHLYFYWYRQILGQKVEFLVSFYNNEISEKSEIFDDQFSVERPDGSNFTLKIRSTKLEDSAMYFCASREDSSNQPQHFGDGTRLSIL.

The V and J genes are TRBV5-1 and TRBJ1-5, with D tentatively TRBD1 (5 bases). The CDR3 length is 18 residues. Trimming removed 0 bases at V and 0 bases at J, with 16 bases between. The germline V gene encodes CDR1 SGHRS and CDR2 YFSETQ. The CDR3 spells CASSLAAGNSYSNQPQHF. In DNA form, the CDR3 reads TGCGCCAGCAGCTTGGCGGCAGGGAACTCTTATAGCAATCAGCCCCAGCATTTT.

The CDR3 nucleotides read TGTGCCAGCAGTTTATTGGTGCAGATGAACACCGGGGAGCTGTTTTTT. This gives the protein CASSLLVQMNTGELFF. V is TRBV27 and J is TRBJ2-2; D unclear. Trimming stripped 1 base from V and 1 base from J, with 10 bases between. This CDR3 spans 16 amino acids. The germline V gene encodes CDR1 MNHEY and CDR2 SMNVEV (reference sequence).